This note documents a single T cell receptor (beta chain) sequence. Its antigen is currently unknown. The entry originates in a study of blood T cells in healthy people across ages. Looking at the study overall: Template switching caught about one barcoded beta molecule for each two T cells.

A second PCR of 7 to 11 cycles used a sample-barcoded 5' primer and a J-beta primer mix. MiXCR, run by TCRdb on the 5' RACE reads, gives a single entry per CDR3 protein. Of about 760,000 distinct CDR3 sequences listed, approximately 60% are singletons. Regarding the study as a whole: Donor CMV status, an unknown factor, possibly confounded changes in expanded clonotypes. Long-lived and aged donors differed, with more naive CD4+ cells and higher diversity in the long-lived.

Germline trimming cut 5 bases from V and 2 bases from J; bases unmatched to any gene: 14. The CDR3 loop spans 18 amino acids. Germline V lookup: CDR1 SEHNR, CDR2 FQNEAQ (reference sequence). The chain is built from TRBV7-9 and TRBJ2-1; 8 nucleotides agree with TRBD2. The origin of this receptor is a man between 40 and 49 years old in good health. Input material: blood. The CDR3 sequence is CASSHLGAGEAPYNEQFF. The CDR3 DNA is TGTGCCAGCAGCCATCTGGGAGCGGGGGAGGCCCCCTACAATGAGCAGTTCTTC.